What follows is one TCR beta chain and its context. The antigen is unknown. This sample was taken from a study of blood T cells in healthy people across ages. Whole-study findings and limits: Long-lived and aged donors differed, with more naive CD4+ cells and higher diversity in the long-lived. TCR beta diversity, measured per million T cells, fell in a roughly linear way with age.

A J-beta primer mix and a sample-barcoded 5' primer were used in a second PCR of roughly 6 to 12 cycles. TCRdb passed the 5' RACE reads through MiXCR, listing each CDR3 protein once. The sample holds over 600,000 distinct CDR3 sequences, roughly 43% seen once. V shed 5 bases and J shed 9 bases, with 22 bases lying between them. This CDR3 is 15 amino acids long. Per germline, CDR1 SEHNR and CDR2 FQNEAQ (reference sequence). Per-sample yields of isolated PBMCs were at least 6 million. Sequencing input: blood. This sequence was found in an elderly man in good health. This sequence joins TRBV7-9 and TRBJ2-5; D is possibly TRBD1 (7 bases). CDR3 in amino acids: CASSPPAAGGSSQYF. The CDR3 region has the DNA TGTGCCAGCAGCCCGCCGGCGGCAGGGGGGAGCTCCCAGTACTTC.